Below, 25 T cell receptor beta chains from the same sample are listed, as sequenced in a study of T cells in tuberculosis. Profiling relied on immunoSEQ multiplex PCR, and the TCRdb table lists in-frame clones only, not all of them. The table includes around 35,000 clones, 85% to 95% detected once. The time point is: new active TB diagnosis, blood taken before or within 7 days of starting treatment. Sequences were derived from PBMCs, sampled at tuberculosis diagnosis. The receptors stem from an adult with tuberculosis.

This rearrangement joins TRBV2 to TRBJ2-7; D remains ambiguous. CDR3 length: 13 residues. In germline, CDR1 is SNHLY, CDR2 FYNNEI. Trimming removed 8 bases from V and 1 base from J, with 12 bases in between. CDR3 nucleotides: TGTGCCAGCCACACAGCAACATCCTACGAGCAGTACGTC. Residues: CASHTATSYEQYV.

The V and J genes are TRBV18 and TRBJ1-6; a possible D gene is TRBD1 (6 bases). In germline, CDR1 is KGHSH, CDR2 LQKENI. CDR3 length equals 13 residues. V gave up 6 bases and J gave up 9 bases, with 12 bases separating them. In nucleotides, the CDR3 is TGTGCCAGCTCCCGGGACAAGGGTTCACCCCTCCACTTT. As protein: CASSRDKGSPLHF.

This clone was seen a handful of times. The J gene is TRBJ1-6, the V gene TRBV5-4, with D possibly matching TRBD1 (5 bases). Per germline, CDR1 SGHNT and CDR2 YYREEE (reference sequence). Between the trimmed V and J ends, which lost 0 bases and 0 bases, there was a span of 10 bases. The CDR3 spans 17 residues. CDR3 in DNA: TGTGCCAGCAGCTTGGGGGGCAGGAGCTCCTATAATTCACCCCTCCACTTT. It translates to CASSLGGRSSYNSPLHF. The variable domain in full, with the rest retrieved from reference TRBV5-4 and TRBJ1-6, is ETGVTQSPTHLIKTRGQQVTLRCSSQSGHNTVSWYQQALGQGPQFIFQYYREEENGRGNFPPRFSGLQFPNYSSELNVNALELDDSALYLCASSLGGRSSYNSPLHFGNGTRLTVT.

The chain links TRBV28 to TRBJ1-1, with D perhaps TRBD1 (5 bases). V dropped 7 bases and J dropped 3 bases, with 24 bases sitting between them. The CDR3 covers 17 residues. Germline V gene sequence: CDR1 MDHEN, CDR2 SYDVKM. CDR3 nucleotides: TGTGCCAGCAAGTTGACGCCCGGGACTAAAGGTTACACTGAAGCTTTCTTT. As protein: CASKLTPGTKGYTEAFF.

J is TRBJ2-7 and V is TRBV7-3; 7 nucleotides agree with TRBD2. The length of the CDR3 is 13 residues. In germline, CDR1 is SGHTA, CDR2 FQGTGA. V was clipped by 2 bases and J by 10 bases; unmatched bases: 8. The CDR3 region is CASSLYERGDQYF. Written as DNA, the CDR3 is TGTGCCAGCAGCTTATATGAGCGGGGCGATCAGTACTTC.

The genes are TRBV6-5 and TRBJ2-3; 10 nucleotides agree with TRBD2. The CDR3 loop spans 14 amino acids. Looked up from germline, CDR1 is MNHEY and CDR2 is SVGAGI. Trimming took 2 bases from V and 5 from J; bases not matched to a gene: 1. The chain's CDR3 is CASSYGTSEDTQYF. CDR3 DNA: TGTGCCAGCAGTTACGGGACTAGCGAAGATACGCAGTATTTT.

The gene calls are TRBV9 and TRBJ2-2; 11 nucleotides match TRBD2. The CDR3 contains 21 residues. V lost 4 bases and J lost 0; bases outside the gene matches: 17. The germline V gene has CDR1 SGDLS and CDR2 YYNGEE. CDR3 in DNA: TGTGCCAGCAGCCTACCGGAAAGGGGACTAGCGGACTTCGCGAACACCGGGGAGCTGTTTTTT. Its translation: CASSLPERGLADFANTGELFF.

The DNA of the CDR3 is TGTGCCAGCAGTGGCAGAGAGGACAGCGGAAGCTCCTACGAGCAGTACGTC. It codes for CASSGREDSGSSYEQYV. The genes are TRBV28 and TRBJ2-7, with D maybe TRBD1 (6 bases). Germline CDR1 reads MDHEN; CDR2 reads SYDVKM. CDR3 length: 17 residues. V shed 5 bases and J shed 0 bases, with 20 bases lying between them.

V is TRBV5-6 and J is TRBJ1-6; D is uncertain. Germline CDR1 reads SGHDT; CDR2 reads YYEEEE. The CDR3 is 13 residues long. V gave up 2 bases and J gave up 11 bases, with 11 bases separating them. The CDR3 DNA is TGTGCCAGCAGCTTCGATCCGCGAACACCCCTCCACTTT. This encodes CASSFDPRTPLHF. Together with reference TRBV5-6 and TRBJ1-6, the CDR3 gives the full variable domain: DAGVTQSPTHLIKTRGQQVTLRCSPKSGHDTVSWYQQALGQGPQFIFQYYEEEERQRGNFPDRFSGHQFPNYSSELNVNALLLGDSALYLCASSFDPRTPLHFGNGTRLTVT.

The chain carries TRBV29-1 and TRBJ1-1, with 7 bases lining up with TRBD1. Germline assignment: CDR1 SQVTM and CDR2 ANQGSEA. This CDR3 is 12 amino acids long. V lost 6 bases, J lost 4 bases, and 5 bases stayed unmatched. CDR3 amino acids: CSVWDSPTEAFF. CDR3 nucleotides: TGCAGCGTGTGGGACAGCCCCACTGAAGCTTTCTTT.

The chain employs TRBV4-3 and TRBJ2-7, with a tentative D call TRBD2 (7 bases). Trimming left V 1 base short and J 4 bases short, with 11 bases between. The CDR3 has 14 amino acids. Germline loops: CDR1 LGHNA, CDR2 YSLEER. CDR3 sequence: CASSQARGPYEQYF. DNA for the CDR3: TGCGCCAGCAGCCAAGCGCGGGGGCCGTACGAGCAGTACTTC.

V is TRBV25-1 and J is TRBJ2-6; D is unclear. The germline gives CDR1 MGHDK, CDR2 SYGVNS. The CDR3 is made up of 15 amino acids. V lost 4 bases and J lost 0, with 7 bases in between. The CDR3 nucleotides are TGTGCCAGCAGTGTAGGAGTCTCTGGGGCCAACGTCCTGACTTTC. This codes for CASSVGVSGANVLTF.

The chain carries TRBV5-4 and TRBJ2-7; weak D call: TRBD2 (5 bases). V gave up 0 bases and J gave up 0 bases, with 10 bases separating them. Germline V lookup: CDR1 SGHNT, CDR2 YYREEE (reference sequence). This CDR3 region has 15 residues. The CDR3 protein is CASSLELASSYEQYF. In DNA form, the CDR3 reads TGTGCCAGCAGCTTGGAGTTAGCGAGCTCCTACGAGCAGTACTTC.

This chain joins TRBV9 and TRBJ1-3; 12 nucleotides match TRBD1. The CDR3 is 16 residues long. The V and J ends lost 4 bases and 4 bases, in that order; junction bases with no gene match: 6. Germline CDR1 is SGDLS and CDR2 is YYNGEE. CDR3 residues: CASSHRDRGRGNTIYF. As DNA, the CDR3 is TGTGCCAGCAGCCACCGGGACAGGGGGCGCGGAAACACCATATATTTT.

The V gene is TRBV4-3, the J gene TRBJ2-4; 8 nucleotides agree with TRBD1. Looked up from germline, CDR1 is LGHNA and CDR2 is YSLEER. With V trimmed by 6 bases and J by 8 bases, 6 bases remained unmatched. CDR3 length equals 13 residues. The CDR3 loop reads CASSHDRGDIQYF. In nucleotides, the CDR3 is TGCGCCAGCAGTCACGACAGGGGTGACATTCAGTACTTC.

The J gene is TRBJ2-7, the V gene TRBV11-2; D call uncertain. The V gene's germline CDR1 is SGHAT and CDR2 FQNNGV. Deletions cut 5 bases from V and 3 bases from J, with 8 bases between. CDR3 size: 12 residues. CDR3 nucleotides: TGTGCCAGCAGCCGACGGAGCTACGAGCAGTACTTC. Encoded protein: CASSRRSYEQYF.

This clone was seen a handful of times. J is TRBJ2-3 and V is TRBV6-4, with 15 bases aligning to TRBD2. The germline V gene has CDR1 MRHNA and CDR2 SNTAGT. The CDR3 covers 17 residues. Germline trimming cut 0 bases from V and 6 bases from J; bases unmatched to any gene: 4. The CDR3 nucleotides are TGTGCCAGCAGTGACTCGTGGACTAGCGGGGGGGCCGATACGCAGTATTTT. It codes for CASSDSWTSGGADTQYF.

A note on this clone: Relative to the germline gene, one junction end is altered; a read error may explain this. CDR3 nucleotide sequence: TGTGCCAGCAGTATAGCGGGGAACTCCGGGGAGCTGTTTTTT. Translating gives CASSIAGNSGELFF. This chain uses TRBV7-2 with TRBJ2-2, with 8 bases matching TRBD2. Germline CDR1 is SGHTA and CDR2 is FQGNSA. This CDR3 has 14 amino acids. The whole variable domain, filled in from reference TRBV7-2 and TRBJ2-2, reads GAGVSQSPSNKVTEKGKDVELRCDPISGHTALYWYRQSLGQGLEFLIYFQGNSAPDKSGLPSDRFSAERTGGSVSTLTIQRTQQEDSAVYLCASSIAGNSGELFFGEGSRLTVL.

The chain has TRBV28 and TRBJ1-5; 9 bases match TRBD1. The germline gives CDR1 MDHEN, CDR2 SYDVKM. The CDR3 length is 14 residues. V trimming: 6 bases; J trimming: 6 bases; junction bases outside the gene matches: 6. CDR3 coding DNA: TGTGCCAGCAGGGTGACAGGGGGGGGTCAGCCCCAGCATTTT. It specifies CASRVTGGGQPQHF. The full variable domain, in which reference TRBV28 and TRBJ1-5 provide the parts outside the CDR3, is DVKVTQSSRYLVKRTGEKVFLECVQDMDHENMFWYRQDPGLGLRLIYFSYDVKMKEKGDIPEGYSVSREKKERFSLILESASTNQTSMYLCASRVTGGGQPQHFGDGTRLSIL.

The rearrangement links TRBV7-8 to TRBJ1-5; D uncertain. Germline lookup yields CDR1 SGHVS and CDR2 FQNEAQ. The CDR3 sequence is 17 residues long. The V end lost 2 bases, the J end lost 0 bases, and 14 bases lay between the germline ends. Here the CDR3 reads CASSLSGTRYSNQPQHF. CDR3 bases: TGTGCCAGCAGCTTATCCGGCACCAGGTATAGCAATCAGCCCCAGCATTTT.

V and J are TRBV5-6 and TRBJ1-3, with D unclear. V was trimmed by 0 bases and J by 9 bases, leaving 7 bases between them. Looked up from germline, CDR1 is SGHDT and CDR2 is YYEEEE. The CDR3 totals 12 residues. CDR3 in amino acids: CASSLGVSTIYF. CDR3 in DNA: TGTGCCAGCAGCTTGGGTGTCAGCACCATATATTTT.

The CDR3 loop is CASRAQGVNTGELFF. The DNA for the CDR3 is TGTGCCAGCAGGGCCCAGGGCGTCAACACCGGGGAGCTGTTTTTT. The rearrangement uses TRBV28 and TRBJ2-2; a possible D gene is TRBD1 (5 bases). The ends were cut back, 6 bases at V and 2 bases at J, with 13 bases in the middle. There are 15 residues in the CDR3. Germline V gene sequence: CDR1 MDHEN, CDR2 SYDVKM.

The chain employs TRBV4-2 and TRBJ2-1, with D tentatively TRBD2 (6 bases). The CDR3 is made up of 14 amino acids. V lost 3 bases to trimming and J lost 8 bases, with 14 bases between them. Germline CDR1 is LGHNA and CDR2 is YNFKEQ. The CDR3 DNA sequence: TGTGCCAGCAGCCAGAAAGGAGGGGCCGATGAGCAGTTCTTC. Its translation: CASSQKGGADEQFF.

Here the CDR3 reads CASSPSGQGMNTEAFF. The CDR3 DNA is TGTGCCAGCAGTCCTTCGGGACAGGGGATGAACACTGAAGCTTTCTTT. The rearrangement links TRBV27 to TRBJ1-1; 10 bases line up with TRBD1. The CDR3 loop spans 16 amino acids. J gave up 0 bases and V 5 bases, and 6 bases lay outside the gene matches. Germline CDR1 is MNHEY and CDR2 is SMNVEV (reference sequence).

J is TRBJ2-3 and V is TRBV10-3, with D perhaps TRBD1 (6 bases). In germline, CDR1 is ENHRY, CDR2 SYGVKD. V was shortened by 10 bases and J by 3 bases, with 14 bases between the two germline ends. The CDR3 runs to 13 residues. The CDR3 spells CATRTAATDTQYF. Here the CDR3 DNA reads TGTGCCACCAGGACAGCAGCAACAGATACGCAGTATTTT.